Following are 20 T cell receptor beta chains from one sample sequenced in a study of siplizumab effects on memory and regulatory T cells. Sequencing used immunoSEQ multiplex PCR; TCRdb keeps in-frame clones, though not all of them. The sample has about 100,000 clones, about 91% seen once. Sequencing was carried out using Tregs sorted from blood. The receptors here all came from a human donor in good health.

This clone has only a few counts. This sequence joins TRBV6-6 and TRBJ2-3; 11 bases line up with TRBD2. In germline, CDR1 is MNHNY, CDR2 SVGAGI (reference sequence). The CDR3 runs to 16 residues. The V and J ends lost 4 bases and 4 bases, in that order; junction bases with no gene match: 7. The CDR3: CASSSLAGVGADTQYF. CDR3 nucleotide sequence: TGTGCCAGCAGTTCACTAGCGGGAGTTGGCGCAGATACGCAGTATTTT.

V usage is TRBV7-3 and J usage is TRBJ2-3, with 10 positions matching TRBD1. The ends lost 3 bases at V and 5 bases at J; junction bases unmatched: 2. This CDR3 spans 14 amino acids. Germline lookup yields CDR1 SGHTA and CDR2 FQGTGA. The CDR3 DNA sequence: TGTGCCAGCAGCTTCGGGACAGGGGTAGATACGCAGTATTTT. It translates to CASSFGTGVDTQYF.

The V and J genes are TRBV28 and TRBJ1-5, with 7 bases lining up with TRBD1. Trimming took 5 bases from V and 1 from J; bases not matched to a gene: 5. Germline V CDR1 and CDR2: MDHEN, SYDVKM. CDR3 length: 15 residues. The CDR3, as DNA: TGTGCCAGCAGTCGGGACAGCTTAAGCAATCAGCCCCAGCATTTT. Translation gives CASSRDSLSNQPQHF. The whole variable domain, filled in from reference TRBV28 and TRBJ1-5, reads DVKVTQSSRYLVKRTGEKVFLECVQDMDHENMFWYRQDPGLGLRLIYFSYDVKMKEKGDIPEGYSVSREKKERFSLILESASTNQTSMYLCASSRDSLSNQPQHFGDGTRLSIL.

The rearrangement joins TRBV20-1 to TRBJ2-3; D is undetermined. This CDR3 comprises 10 residues. Trimming removed 7 bases from V and 0 bases from J, with 2 bases in between. Germline CDR1 is DFQATT and CDR2 is SNEGSKA (reference sequence). The CDR3, as DNA: TGCAGTGTCAGCACAGATACGCAGTATTTT. Encoded protein: CSVSTDTQYF.

V gene TRBV7-8 combines with J gene TRBJ1-2; D remains unclear. V lost 0 bases, J lost 4 bases, and 15 bases lay in between. The CDR3 loop spans 16 amino acids. The germline CDR1 and CDR2 sequences are SGHVS and FQNEAQ. This CDR3 reads CASSLALTNFLYGYTF. In nucleotides, the CDR3 is TGTGCCAGCAGCTTAGCGTTGACTAACTTCCTCTATGGCTACACCTTC.

CDR3 in amino acids: CASSKGLAGADTQYF. CDR3 DNA: TGTGCCAGCTCAAAGGGACTAGCGGGAGCAGATACGCAGTATTTT. The chain recombines TRBV18 with TRBJ2-3, with 14 nucleotides matching TRBD2. This CDR3 has 15 amino acids. Trimming took 5 bases from V and 4 from J; bases not matched to a gene: 2. Germline lookup yields CDR1 KGHSH and CDR2 LQKENI.

The genes are TRBV11-3 and TRBJ2-1, with 10 bases aligning to TRBD2. The CDR3 runs to 15 residues. Germline assignment: CDR1 SGHNT and CDR2 YENEEA. The trim removed 1 base at V and 5 bases at J, leaving 2 bases unmatched. The CDR3 spells CASSLGTSGDNEQFF. In DNA, the CDR3 is TGTGCCAGCAGCTTAGGTACTAGCGGGGACAATGAGCAGTTCTTC. Together with reference TRBV11-3 and TRBJ2-1, the CDR3 gives the full variable domain: EAGVVQSPRYKIIEKKQPVAFWCNPISGHNTLYWYLQNLGQGPELLIRYENEEAVDDSQLPKDRFSAERLKGVDSTLKIQPAELGDSAVYLCASSLGTSGDNEQFFGPGTRLTVL.

The DNA for the CDR3 is TGTGCCAGCAGCTTCGGGAGCGCATGGGATACGCAGTATTTT. Translated: CASSFGSAWDTQYF. The V gene is TRBV7-9, the J gene TRBJ2-3, with a weak D call TRBD2 (6 bases). Germline V gene sequence: CDR1 SEHNR, CDR2 FQNEAQ (reference sequence). Trimming took off 3 bases at V and 6 bases at J, with 13 bases between the two ends. This CDR3 is built from 14 residues.

V is TRBV7-2 and J is TRBJ2-7; tentatively, D is TRBD1 or TRBD2 (5 bases each). Trimming shortened V by 1 base and J by 9 bases, and 10 bases separated the two germline ends. This CDR3 is built from 12 residues. CDR1 SGHTA and CDR2 FQGNSA come from the germline V gene. The CDR3 DNA sequence: TGTGCCAGCAGCTTAGAGGGACGATTGCAGTACTTC. The encoded protein is CASSLEGRLQYF.

V usage is TRBV5-1 and J usage is TRBJ2-1; 11 positions agree with TRBD2. V gave up 0 bases and J gave up 8 bases; unmatched junction bases: 10. Germline V gene sequence: CDR1 SGHRS, CDR2 YFSETQ. CDR3 length equals 17 residues. CDR3 nucleotides: TGCGCCAGCAGCTTGGTTCCTAGCGGGAGGCCGTCAGATGAGCAGTTCTTC. As protein: CASSLVPSGRPSDEQFF.

V gene TRBV5-3 combines with J gene TRBJ1-2; no reliable D call. TRBV5-3 is an ORF, with its function uncertain. V was trimmed by 1 base and J by 2 bases, leaving 18 bases between them. CDR3 length equals 17 residues. The CDR3 DNA reads TGTGCCAGAAGCTTGCGGCAGGCTTCCAAGGCGAACTATGGCTACACCTTC. Translation: CARSLRQASKANYGYTF.

In DNA form, the CDR3 reads TGTGCCAGCAGTTTTGTTCTAAGCTCCTACGAGCAGTACTTC. Amino acids: CASSFVLSSYEQYF. The V call is TRBV28, the J call TRBJ2-7; D call uncertain. With 3 bases removed from V and 0 bases from J, the gap between germline ends came to 9 bases. The CDR3 is 14 amino acids. CDR1 and CDR2 (germline): MDHEN, SYDVKM.

This chain uses TRBV30 with TRBJ1-1; tentatively, D is TRBD1 (6 bases). The CDR3 length is 13 residues. Trimming shortened V by 4 bases and J by 6 bases, and 15 bases separated the two germline ends. Germline V CDR1 and CDR2: GTSNPN, SVGIG (reference sequence). CDR3 coding DNA: TGTGCCTGGAAGCAGGGGTCTTTCGCTGAAGCTTTCTTT. Protein product: CAWKQGSFAEAFF.

The gene calls are TRBV7-2 and TRBJ1-2; a weak D match, TRBD1 (5 bases). Trimming shortened V by 5 bases and J by 3 bases, and 13 bases separated the two germline ends. Germline assignment: CDR1 SGHTA and CDR2 FQGNSA. The CDR3 is 14 residues long. The CDR3 sequence: CASSISQAYYGYTF. The CDR3 DNA sequence: TGTGCCAGCAGCATTTCACAGGCTTACTATGGCTACACCTTC. The full variable domain, rest sourced from reference TRBV7-2 and TRBJ1-2, is GAGVSQSPSNKVTEKGKDVELRCDPISGHTALYWYRQSLGQGLEFLIYFQGNSAPDKSGLPSDRFSAERTGGSVSTLTIQRTQQEDSAVYLCASSISQAYYGYTFGSGTRLTVV.

V and J are TRBV18 and TRBJ2-3, with 8 positions matching TRBD2. V was pared by 5 bases and J by 2 bases, with 6 bases of the junction left unmatched. CDR3 length: 15 amino acids. Germline CDR1 reads KGHSH; CDR2 reads LQKENI. The CDR3, as DNA: TGTGCCAGCTCATACAACGGGGGGGACACAGATACGCAGTATTTT. Protein sequence: CASSYNGGDTDTQYF.

The rearrangement uses TRBV11-2 and TRBJ2-7; 11 bases match TRBD2. With 5 bases clipped from V and 4 bases from J, the junction kept 7 bases outside the gene matches. This CDR3 has 15 residues. Germline CDR1 is SGHAT and CDR2 is FQNNGV. Here the CDR3 DNA reads TGTGCCAGCAGCCTGGGGCTAGCGGGGGGTTACGAGCAGTACTTC. Protein: CASSLGLAGGYEQYF.

The V and J genes are TRBV19 and TRBJ2-5; a weak D match, TRBD1 (5 bases). V was shortened by 7 bases and J by 2 bases, with 14 bases between the two germline ends. The CDR3 totals 14 residues. Germline V gene sequence: CDR1 LNHDA, CDR2 SQIVND (reference sequence). The CDR3 bases are TGTGCCAGTAATTCGCAGGGAAGACAAGAGACCCAGTACTTC. It translates to CASNSQGRQETQYF.

This clone was seen only once. This sequence joins TRBV5-1 and TRBJ1-2, with unresolved D. The CDR3 length is 15 residues. The V end was cut by 1 base, the J end by 3 bases, with 13 bases between. Germline-derived CDR1 and CDR2 are SGHRS and YFSETQ. The chain's CDR3 is CASSLHGEGDYGYTF. The CDR3 bases are TGCGCCAGCAGCTTGCACGGGGAGGGAGACTATGGCTACACCTTC. The full variable domain, rest sourced from reference TRBV5-1 and TRBJ1-2, is KAGVTQTPRYLIKTRGQQVTLSCSPISGHRSVSWYQQTPGQGLQFLFEYFSETQRNKGNFPGRFSGRQFSNSRSEMNVSTLELGDSALYLCASSLHGEGDYGYTFGSGTRLTVV.

J is TRBJ2-3 and V is TRBV5-1, with 10 bases lining up with TRBD2. V lost 5 bases to trimming and J lost 6 bases; unmatched junction nucleotides: 18. CDR1 is SGHRS, CDR2 YFSETQ, per germline. The CDR3 covers 18 residues. The CDR3 sequence: CASSSNFRASGSPDTQYF. The CDR3 DNA sequence: TGCGCCAGCAGTAGCAATTTTAGGGCTAGCGGGAGCCCCGATACGCAGTATTTT.

The V gene is TRBV7-9, the J gene TRBJ2-2; TRBD1 matches 11 bases. CDR3 length: 16 amino acids. The V gene end was trimmed by 6 bases and the J gene end by 5 bases; junction bases not matched to a gene: 8. Germline V gives CDR1 SEHNR, CDR2 FQNEAQ (reference sequence). Here the CDR3 reads CASRQPGTGGTGELFF. For the CDR3, the DNA is TGTGCCAGCAGACAACCCGGGACAGGGGGGACCGGGGAGCTGTTTTTT.